This T cell receptor beta chain was sequenced in a study of blood T cells in healthy people across ages (dated by TCRdb to between 2015 and 2016). About the investigation overall: Template switching captured roughly one uniquely barcoded TCR beta cDNA molecule per two T cells in model experiments. Age-related changes in TCR beta repertoire diversity were measured in the study by deep sequencing normalized with unique cDNA molecular identifiers. The donors were split into four age groups: young (average about 16 years), middle-aged (roughly 40), aged (62) and long-lived (about 82). To avoid experimental bias, donors of different ages were randomly spread across the sequencing lanes. The study analyzed two additional independent replicas of 1 million unique cDNA reads from the same blood draw for two donors, one aged 18 to 30 and one aged 80 or older. Points the paper makes about the study in general: Since profiling was done on bulk unsorted PBMCs, naive and antigen-experienced compartments could not be conclusively compared. Compared with the aged group, more naive CD4+ T cells, fewer expanded clones and increased TCR diversity were shown by the long-lived group, suggesting age selection. Estimates of total diversity based on one million sequenced T cells were considered lower bounds and underestimates. As age increased, observed TCR beta diversity per million T cells dropped in a roughly linear way, and a significant reduction was already evident by age around 41. Observed TCR beta diversity correlated strongly with the percentage of naive T cells measured by flow cytometry. Donor CMV infection status was unknown, potentially confounding age-related changes in expanded clonotypes.

The CDR3 numbers 17 residues from cysteine through phenylalanine. The CDR3 DNA has 51 bases and is translated from base 1. V and J are truncated by 3 bases and 4 bases respectively, leaving an intervening sequence of 21 bases. CDR1 and CDR2 (LGHDT, YNNKEL) derive from the germline V gene (reference sequence). Library method: 5' RACE. TCRdb lists the instrument as Illumina HiSeq 2500. The second PCR ran for about 6 to 11 cycles and used a J-beta primer mix along with a sample-barcoded 5' primer. Each TCR beta cDNA molecule received a unique molecular identifier from a template-switch 5' adaptor carrying 12 random nucleotides. At least 2.5 million CDR3-containing paired-end reads were obtained from each sample. First-strand cDNA was synthesized from all RNA with the Mint cDNA synthesis kit, primed by a TRBC-specific oligonucleotide. Following uracil-DNA glycosylase treatment, a first 18-cycle PCR with universal primers M1SS and BC2_uni_R was performed on all cDNA. The authors processed their data as follows. For normalization, 1 million high-quality reads, each with a distinct molecular identifier, were randomly selected from each sample. Instead of being binned into consensus sequences, reads with shared molecular identifiers were discarded. MiTCR, with a Q25 quality threshold and the strictest error-elimination algorithm, was used for CDR3 identification, clonotype clustering and error correction. Lower-bound total TCR beta diversity was estimated with a nonparametric unseen species model using Euler transformation. The raw public data were reprocessed by TCRdb itself: fastp quality trimming at Q25, MiXCR clonotype calling, in-frame beta chains only. CDR3 protein duplicates are merged, each entry listing the most common genes and DNA. These V and J calls derive from TCRdb rather than the authors' analysis. The sample contains some 1.4 million distinct CDR3 sequences, 40% to 50% of them found a single time. Of the sample, 7% to 9% is held by the ten largest clones.

The sample holds a few counts of this clonotype. No antigen is known for it. Base qualities were left out, and no much larger clone turns up one base away. The donors were 40 or so Caucasian individuals from Russia, aged roughly 6 to 100 years, who were systemically healthy. Each donor gave about 10 milliliters of peripheral blood, drawn into EDTA-treated Vacutainer tubes. PBMCs were isolated by Ficoll-Paque density-gradient centrifugation, with at least 6 million obtained per sample. Total RNA, at least 6 micrograms per sample, was extracted from PBMCs with Trizol reagent. The percentages of naive CD45RAhigh/CD27high T cells were determined by flow cytometry on a PBMC aliquot from every donor.

The TCR sequence derives from a young woman in good health. The chain is assembled from TRBV3-1 and TRBJ1-2; the D region possibly corresponds to TRBD1 (5 bases align). The specimen sequenced was blood. The nucleotide sequence reads TGTGCCAGCAGCCAGACGTCGGACACGGTGTGGTTCTATGGCTACACCTTC. This gives the protein CASSQTSDTVWFYGYTF.